In its sample, the clone carrying this TCR beta chain was seen once. Its antigen is unidentified. This sample stems from a study of cytomegalovirus exposure and HLA in healthy donors. Study-wide results and caveats: There were a few CMV-associated chains whose specificity for CMV antigens was confirmed in vitro. A link between a missense DCLRE1C variant and TCR beta V- and J-gene trimming emerged from a later analysis. Because they were indistinguishable, some V segments, including TRBV6-2 and TRBV6-3, were excluded.

Primers for the PCR totalled 60 Vbeta and 13 Jbeta. TCRdb keeps only in-frame clones here, not all; method: immunoSEQ multiplex PCR. The repertoire has about 150,000 clones, 72% of them found once; the top ten carry 2.1%. The CDR3 is 17 residues long. CDR1 is SGHRS and CDR2 is YFSETQ in the germline V gene. Trimming cost V 0 bases and J 1 base; bases outside gene matches: 4. The J gene is TRBJ1-2, the V gene TRBV5-1, with TRBD1 identical over 12 bases. Sequencing was performed on PBMCs. The receptor comes from a man aged 35 to 55 in good health and CMV-seronegative. The CDR3 bases are TGCGCCAGCAGCTTGGCTGGGACAGGGGGCGGTAACTATGGCTACACCTTC. This translates into CASSLAGTGGGNYGYTF.